The next 5 T cell receptor beta chains were all read from a single sample in a study of T cells in Graves' hyperthyroidism and ophthalmopathy. Amplified TCR beta CDR3 regions derived from RNA transcripts. The HTBI set primed first-round TCR CDR3 RT-PCR. TCRdb re-called the multiplex PCR reads with MiXCR, one entry per CDR3 protein. The sample includes approximately 720,000 distinct CDR3 sequences, around 20% of them seen just once. The sequenced sample was blood. These receptors were obtained from a woman between 45 and 60 years old with Graves' hyperthyroidism that later progressed to Graves' ophthalmopathy.

This clonotype was recorded a few times. This rearrangement joins TRBV10-3 to TRBJ1-2; D might be TRBD1 (6 bases). The germline gives CDR1 ENHRY, CDR2 SYGVKD. The CDR3 runs 15 residues. The V end lost 7 bases, the J end lost 0 bases, and 15 bases lay between the germline ends. CDR3 loop: CAITKDDRSNYGYTF. CDR3 bases: TGTGCCATCACCAAGGACGACAGGTCTAACTATGGCTACACCTTC.

This clonotype was observed at least ten times. V and J are TRBV5-1 and TRBJ1-4; 9 nucleotides line up with TRBD1. Germline V gene lookup returns CDR1 SGHRS and CDR2 YFSETQ. This CDR3 region has 14 residues. Unmatched junction bases numbered 3, after V lost 2 bases and J lost 7 bases. Here the CDR3 DNA reads TGCGCCAGCAGCTTCGGACAGGGGTCTGAAAAACTGTTTTTT. As protein: CASSFGQGSEKLFF.

The V and J genes are TRBV30 and TRBJ2-1, with 9 bases matching TRBD1. Trimming removed 2 bases from V and 5 bases from J; junction bases left unmatched: 1. The CDR3 is made up of 13 amino acids. Germline-derived CDR1 and CDR2 are GTSNPN and SVGIG (reference sequence). The CDR3 nucleotides are TGTGCCTGGAGTAGGACAGGGGACAATGAGCAGTTCTTC. Translated: CAWSRTGDNEQFF.

This clonotype was seen repeatedly, ten times or more. The rearrangement links TRBV10-3 to TRBJ1-2, with D possibly being TRBD1 (5 bases). V was cut by 0 bases and J by 4 bases, with 12 bases left in between. The germline V gene has CDR1 ENHRY and CDR2 SYGVKD. The CDR3 is 15 residues long. The CDR3 reads CAISESGGRFYGYTF. In DNA form, the CDR3 reads TGTGCCATCAGTGAGTCGGGGGGACGGTTCTATGGCTACACCTTC.

The rearrangement joins TRBV4-1 to TRBJ2-3, with 10 bases matching TRBD2. The trim removed 2 bases at V and 3 bases at J, leaving 2 bases unmatched. The length of the CDR3 is 15 residues. Germline CDR1 reads MGHRA; CDR2 reads YSYEKL. The CDR3 nucleotides read TGCGCCAGCAGCCAATTAGCGGGGGGTACAGATACGCAGTATTTT. This codes for CASSQLAGGTDTQYF.